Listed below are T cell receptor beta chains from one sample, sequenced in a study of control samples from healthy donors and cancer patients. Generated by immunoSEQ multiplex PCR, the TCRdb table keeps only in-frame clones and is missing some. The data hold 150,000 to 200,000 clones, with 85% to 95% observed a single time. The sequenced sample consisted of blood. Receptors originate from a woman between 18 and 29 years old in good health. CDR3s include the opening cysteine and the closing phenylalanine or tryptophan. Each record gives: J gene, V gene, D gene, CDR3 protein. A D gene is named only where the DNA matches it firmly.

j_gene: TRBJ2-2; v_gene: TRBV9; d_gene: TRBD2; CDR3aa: CASSVASGRYGELFF
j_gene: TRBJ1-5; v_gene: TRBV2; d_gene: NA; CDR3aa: CASGGGRMGNQPQHF
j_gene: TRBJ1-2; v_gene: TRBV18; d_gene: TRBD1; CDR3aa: CASSPSLGQGHRYTF
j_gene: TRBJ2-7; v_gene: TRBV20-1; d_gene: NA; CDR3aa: CSARGSGEQYF
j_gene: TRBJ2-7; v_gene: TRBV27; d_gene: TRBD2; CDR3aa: CASRKPILSGGGTYEQYF
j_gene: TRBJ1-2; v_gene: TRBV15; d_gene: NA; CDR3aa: CATSRDIERTRQPGYGYTF
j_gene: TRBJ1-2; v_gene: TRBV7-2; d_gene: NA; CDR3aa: CASSLSHYGYTF
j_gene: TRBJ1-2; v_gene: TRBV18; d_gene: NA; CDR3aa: CASSPSESGAGGYTF
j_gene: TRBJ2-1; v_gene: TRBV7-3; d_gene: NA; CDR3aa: CASSPRRDAYNEQFF
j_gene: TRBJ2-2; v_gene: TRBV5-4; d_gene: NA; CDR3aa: CASSRNRVAGELFF
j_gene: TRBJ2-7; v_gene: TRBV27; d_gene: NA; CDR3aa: CASSLRETYEQYF
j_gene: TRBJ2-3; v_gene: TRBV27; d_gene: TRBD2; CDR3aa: CASSSSLTSGGADTQYF
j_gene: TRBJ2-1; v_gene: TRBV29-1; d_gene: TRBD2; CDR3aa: CSVRLAGGGEQFF
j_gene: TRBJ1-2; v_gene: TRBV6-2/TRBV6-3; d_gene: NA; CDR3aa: CASSYAGAPYGYTF
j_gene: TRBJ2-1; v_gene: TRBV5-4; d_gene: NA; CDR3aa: CASRSGTPSSYNEQFF
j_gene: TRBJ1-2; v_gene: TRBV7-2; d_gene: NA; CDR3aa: CASSPDGDYGYTF
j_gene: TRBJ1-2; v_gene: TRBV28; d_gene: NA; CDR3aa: CASRTGEIYGYTF
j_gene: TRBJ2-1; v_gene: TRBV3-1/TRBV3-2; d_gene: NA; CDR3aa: CASSTLTNEQFF
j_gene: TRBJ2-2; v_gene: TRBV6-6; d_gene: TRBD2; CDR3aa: CASYRLAGGYGELFF
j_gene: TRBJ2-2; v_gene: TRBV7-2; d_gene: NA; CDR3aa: CASTLVGNTGELFF
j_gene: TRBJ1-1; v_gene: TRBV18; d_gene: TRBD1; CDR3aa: CASSPASGGNTEAFF
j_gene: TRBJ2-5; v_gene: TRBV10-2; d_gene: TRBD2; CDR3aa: CASSESIASGGPRETQYF
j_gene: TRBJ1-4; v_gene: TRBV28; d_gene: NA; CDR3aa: CASTRGAASKLFF
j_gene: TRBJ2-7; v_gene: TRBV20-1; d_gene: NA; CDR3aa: CSARGVGEQYF
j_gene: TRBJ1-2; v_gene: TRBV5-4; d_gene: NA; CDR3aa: CASSLLVADPAYGYTF
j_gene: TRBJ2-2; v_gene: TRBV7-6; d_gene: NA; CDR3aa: CASSYGTKNTGELFF
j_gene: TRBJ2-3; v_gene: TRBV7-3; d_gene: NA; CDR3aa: CASSLRGGASTDTQYF
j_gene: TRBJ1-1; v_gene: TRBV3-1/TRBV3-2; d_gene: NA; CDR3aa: CASSQDIKGTEAFF
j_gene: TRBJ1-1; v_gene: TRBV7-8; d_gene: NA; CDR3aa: CASSRGTGNTEAFF
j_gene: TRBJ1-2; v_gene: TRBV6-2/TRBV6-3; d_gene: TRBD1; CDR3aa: CASSYPMGQTVDYGYTF
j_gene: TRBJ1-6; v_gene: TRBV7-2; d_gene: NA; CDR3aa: CASSLQGPNLHSPLHF
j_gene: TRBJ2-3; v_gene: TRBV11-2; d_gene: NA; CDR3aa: CASSLGRGTDTQYF
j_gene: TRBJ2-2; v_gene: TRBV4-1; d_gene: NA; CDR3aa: CASSHGGAGELFF
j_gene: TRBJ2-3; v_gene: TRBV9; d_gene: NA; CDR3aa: CASSVVPTPDTQYF
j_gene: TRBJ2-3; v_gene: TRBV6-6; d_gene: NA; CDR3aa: CASSYSQRRGDTQYF
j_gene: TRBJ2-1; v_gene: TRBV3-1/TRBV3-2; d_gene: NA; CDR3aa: CASSQGHLEQFF
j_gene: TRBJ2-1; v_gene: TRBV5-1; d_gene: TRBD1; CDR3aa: CASSFGTGGVWVNEQFF
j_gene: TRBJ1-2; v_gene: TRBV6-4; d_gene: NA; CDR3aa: CASSDSGGYGYTF
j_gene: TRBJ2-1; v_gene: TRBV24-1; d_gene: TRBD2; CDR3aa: CATRTSGSNEQFF
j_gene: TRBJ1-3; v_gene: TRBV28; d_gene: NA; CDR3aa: CASSFGSRGISGNTIYF
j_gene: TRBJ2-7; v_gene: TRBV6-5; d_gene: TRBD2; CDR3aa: CASSYTRTSGSYEQYF
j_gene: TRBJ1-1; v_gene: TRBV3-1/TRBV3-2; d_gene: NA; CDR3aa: CASSLGWQLNTEAFF
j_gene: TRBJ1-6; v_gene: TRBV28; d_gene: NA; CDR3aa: CASSLWGNSSPLHF
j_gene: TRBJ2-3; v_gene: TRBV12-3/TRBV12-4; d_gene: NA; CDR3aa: CASSFLGEDTQYF
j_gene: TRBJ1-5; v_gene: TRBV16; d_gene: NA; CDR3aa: CASSPRGGYTARGQPQHF
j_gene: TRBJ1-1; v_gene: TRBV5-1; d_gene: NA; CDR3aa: CASSLAVATTSFF
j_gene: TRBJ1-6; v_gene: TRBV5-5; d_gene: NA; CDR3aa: CASSKRQNSNSPLHF
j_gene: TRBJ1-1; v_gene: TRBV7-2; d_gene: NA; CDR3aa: CASSLGERHTEAFF
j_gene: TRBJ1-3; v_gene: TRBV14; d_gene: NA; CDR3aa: CASSYLGRTAGNTIYF
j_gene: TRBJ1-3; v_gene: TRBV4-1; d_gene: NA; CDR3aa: CASSQLPLMSSGNTIYF
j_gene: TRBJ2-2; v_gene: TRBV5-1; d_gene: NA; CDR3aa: CASSLEGVTGELFF
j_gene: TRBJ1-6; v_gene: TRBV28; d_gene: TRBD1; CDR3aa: CASSLRQGGNSPLHF
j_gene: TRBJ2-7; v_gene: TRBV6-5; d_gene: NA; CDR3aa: CASSYRDGTYEQYF
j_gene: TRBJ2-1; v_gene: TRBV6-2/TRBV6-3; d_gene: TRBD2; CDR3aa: CASSYRGLAGGAYNEQFF
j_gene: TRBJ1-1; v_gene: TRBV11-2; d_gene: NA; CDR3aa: CASSDPHGMNTEAFF
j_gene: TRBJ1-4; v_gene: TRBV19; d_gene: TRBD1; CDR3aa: CASSILGPGQGNEKLFF
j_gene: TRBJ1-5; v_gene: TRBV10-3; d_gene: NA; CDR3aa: CAISESGQPQHF
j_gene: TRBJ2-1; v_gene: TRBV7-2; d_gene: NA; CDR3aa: CASSFAPSSYNEQFF
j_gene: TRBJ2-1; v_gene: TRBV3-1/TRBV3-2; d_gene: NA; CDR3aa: CASSQAFQGRGNEQFF